What follows is one T cell receptor (beta chain) and its context. The data were produced by immunoSEQ multiplex PCR, yet TCRdb's version contains in-frame clones alone and is incomplete. Among under 300,000 clones listed, approximately 80% were seen once. This sample is part of a study of blood T cell repertoires in COVID-19. Germline CDR1 is SGHRS and CDR2 is YFSETQ. The CDR3 contains 17 residues. V dropped 4 bases and J dropped 8; count of bases not matched to a gene: 18. This sequence originates from a man between 25 and 39 years old who had recovered from COVID-19. The rearrangement uses TRBV5-1 and TRBJ1-2; 9 bases are shared with TRBD1. Material for sequencing was peripheral blood. Here the CDR3 reads CASSPDPPGQGAGGYTF. In DNA form, the CDR3 reads TGCGCCAGCAGCCCCGACCCTCCGGGACAGGGAGCGGGGGGCTACACCTTC. Full variable domain (outside the CDR3, taken from reference TRBV5-1 and TRBJ1-2): KAGVTQTPRYLIKTRGQQVTLSCSPISGHRSVSWYQQTPGQGLQFLFEYFSETQRNKGNFPGRFSGRQFSNSRSEMNVSTLELGDSALYLCASSPDPPGQGAGGYTFGSGTRLTVV.